Listed here are 2 T cell receptor beta chains from one sample, sequenced in a study of blood T cell repertoires in COVID-19. Generated by immunoSEQ multiplex PCR, the TCRdb table keeps only in-frame clones and is missing some. The data show about 98,000 clones, approximately 80% seen once. Sequenced material: peripheral blood. The receptors here all came from a man in his sixties with active or convalescent COVID-19.

The chain employs TRBV3-1 (or the pseudogene TRBV3-2) and TRBJ1-4, with TRBD1 matching 8 bases. The trim removed 6 bases at V and 5 bases at J, leaving 2 bases unmatched. Germline V lookup: CDR1 LGHDT, CDR2 YNNKEL (reference sequence). The length of the CDR3 is 13 residues. The CDR3 sequence: CASRQGVNEKLFF. CDR3 sequence (DNA): TGTGCCAGCAGACAGGGGGTGAATGAAAAACTGTTTTTT.

V is TRBV7-2 and J is TRBJ2-5; 13 nucleotides match TRBD2. The CDR3 has 16 amino acids. Germline V CDR1 and CDR2: SGHTA, FQGNSA. V shed 4 bases and J 5 bases; nucleotides not matched to a gene: 7. CDR3 sequence (DNA): TGTGCCAGCAGCTCAGGACTAGCGGGAGTAGGGGAGACCCAGTACTTC. Residues: CASSSGLAGVGETQYF.